This T cell receptor beta chain was sequenced in a study of immune heterogeneity within non-small cell lung tumors. Study-wide results and limits: For local T-cell clonality, the correlation with local tumor mutational burden was moderate but significant (R roughly 0.34). Tumor sites within a patient were found to share identical dominant CDR3 beta clonotypes, and site-unique high-frequency clones were also present.

TCRs were amplified from 600 to 700 ng gDNA of bulk tumor per sample. During surgery, each primary tumor gave multiple biopsies spaced as far apart as possible. Surgery that was curative in intent was performed on patients with untreated, newly diagnosed non-small cell lung cancer. For the TCR beta CDR3, multiplex PCR with 32 V and 13 J primers performed the amplification. TCRdb reprocessed the multiplex PCR reads with MiXCR, giving one entry per CDR3 protein. The data show about 2,600 distinct CDR3 sequences, with approximately 19% seen just once and more than 10% held by the top ten. Within the sample, this clonotype is large. Its target is not known. CDR1 is MNHNS and CDR2 is SASEGT in the germline V gene. V lost 5 bases, J lost 7 bases, and 7 bases stayed unmatched. The CDR3 runs to 15 residues.

The sequence was obtained from a woman between 45 and 65 years old with non-small cell lung cancer. The sample was lung tumor tissue. The chain combines TRBV6-1 with TRBJ1-6; the match to TRBD1 covers 8 bases. The CDR3 coding sequence is TGTGCCAGCAGTTTAGACAGGGGTCCCAATTCACCCCTCCACTTT. Translation: CASSLDRGPNSPLHF.